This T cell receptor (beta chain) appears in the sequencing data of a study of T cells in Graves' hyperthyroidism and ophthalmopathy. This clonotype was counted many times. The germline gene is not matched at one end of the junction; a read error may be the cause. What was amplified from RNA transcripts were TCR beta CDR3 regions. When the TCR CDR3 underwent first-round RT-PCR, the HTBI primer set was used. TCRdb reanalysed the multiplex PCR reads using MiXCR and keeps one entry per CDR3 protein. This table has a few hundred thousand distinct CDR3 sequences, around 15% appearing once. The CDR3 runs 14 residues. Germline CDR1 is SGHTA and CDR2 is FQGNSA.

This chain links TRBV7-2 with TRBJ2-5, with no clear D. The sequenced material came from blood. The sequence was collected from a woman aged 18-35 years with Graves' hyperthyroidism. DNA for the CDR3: TGTGCCAGCAGCCCCAGCTTCACTTTAGGGCCCCAGGACTTC. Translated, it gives CASSPSFTLGPQDF.